Listed here are 10 T cell receptor beta chains from one sample, sequenced in a study of cytomegalovirus exposure and HLA in healthy donors. The primer mix had 60 Vbeta and 13 Jbeta primers. Generated by immunoSEQ multiplex PCR, the TCRdb table keeps only in-frame clones and is missing some. The sample has some 98,000 clones, over 80% seen once. Sequencing used PBMCs. The receptor source for this set is a female donor in good health and CMV-seropositive.

The chain links TRBV19 to TRBJ2-1, with TRBD2 matching over 9 bases. J was trimmed by 8 bases and V by 3 bases; bases with no gene match: 14. The CDR3 spans 17 residues. Germline V gene sequence: CDR1 LNHDA, CDR2 SQIVND (reference sequence). The CDR3 sequence: CASSILRLAGSGDEQFF. For the CDR3, the DNA is TGTGCCAGTAGTATTTTGCGGCTAGCGGGGTCGGGCGATGAGCAGTTCTTC.

In its sample, this clone was seen a few times. The gene calls are TRBV5-1 and TRBJ2-3; 11 nucleotides match TRBD2. V lost 3 bases to trimming and J lost 2 bases; unmatched junction nucleotides: 2. Germline V gives CDR1 SGHRS, CDR2 YFSETQ. This CDR3 has 15 residues. The CDR3 DNA sequence: TGCGCCAGCAGCTCACTAGCGGGGGCCACAGATACGCAGTATTTT. Translating it yields CASSSLAGATDTQYF.

The chain carries TRBV9 and TRBJ1-2, with D uncertain. V was cut by 2 bases and J by 1 base, with 12 bases left in between. Germline CDR1 SGDLS, CDR2 YYNGEE. The CDR3 contains 15 residues. The CDR3 sequence: CASSVAATDNYGYTF. For the CDR3, the DNA is TGTGCCAGCAGCGTCGCCGCAACAGATAACTATGGCTACACCTTC.

This chain links TRBV27 with TRBJ2-1, with unresolved D. Trimming shortened V by 4 bases and J by 8 bases, and 9 bases separated the two germline ends. CDR1 and CDR2 from the germline V gene are MNHEY and SMNVEV (reference sequence). The CDR3 loop spans 12 amino acids. CDR3 residues: CASSSRLDEQFF. CDR3 nucleotide sequence: TGTGCCAGCAGTTCACGACTGGATGAGCAGTTCTTC.

This chain connects TRBV27 to TRBJ2-1; 9 bases match TRBD1. The germline gives CDR1 MNHEY, CDR2 SMNVEV (reference sequence). The CDR3 is 15 amino acids. Unmatched junction bases numbered 10, after V lost 4 bases and J lost 9 bases. The chain's CDR3 is CASSSPGTGSSEQFF. The CDR3 nucleotides read TGTGCCAGCAGTTCACCCGGGACAGGGTCTAGTGAGCAGTTCTTC.

This chain connects TRBV27 to TRBJ1-3; the D is unclear. Per the germline V gene, CDR1 is MNHEY and CDR2 is SMNVEV (reference sequence). CDR3 length: 15 residues. Trimming stripped 0 bases from V and 4 bases from J, with 10 bases between. CDR3 loop: CASSLSLSFGNTIYF. The CDR3 DNA reads as TGTGCCAGCAGTTTATCTCTCTCGTTCGGAAACACCATATATTTT.

This chain joins TRBV5-1 and TRBJ2-7, with 15 bases that match TRBD2. The CDR3 is 16 amino acids. After removal of 4 bases from V and 6 bases from J, the junction contained 8 bases not matched to a gene. The germline gives CDR1 SGHRS, CDR2 YFSETQ. This CDR3 reads CASSPVGLAGGSEQYF. DNA for the CDR3: TGCGCCAGCAGCCCCGTGGGACTAGCGGGGGGAAGCGAGCAGTACTTC.

The chain is built from TRBV19 and TRBJ1-2; no clear D gene. The CDR3 contains 14 residues. Germline values: CDR1 LNHDA, CDR2 SQIVND (reference sequence). Trimming shortened V by 0 bases and J by 4 bases, and 9 bases separated the two germline ends. The CDR3 DNA is TGTGCCAGTAGTATAGATGGAGCAATCTATGGCTACACCTTC. It is translated as CASSIDGAIYGYTF.

This clone was picked up a small number of times. The chain links TRBV19 to TRBJ2-7, with 9 bases that match TRBD1. Losses at the gene ends were 11 bases for V and 4 bases for J; bases not matched to a gene: 9. CDR3 length equals 13 residues. Per the germline V gene, CDR1 is LNHDA and CDR2 is SQIVND (reference sequence). The CDR3 protein is CAAGGQGTYEQYF. The DNA of the CDR3 is TGTGCCGCAGGGGGACAGGGCACTTACGAGCAGTACTTC.

This chain joins TRBV19 and TRBJ2-7; 16 nucleotides agree with TRBD2. This CDR3 is 18 amino acids long. J was trimmed by 0 bases and V by 6 bases; bases with no gene match: 8. Germline V gene lookup returns CDR1 LNHDA and CDR2 SQIVND (reference sequence). CDR3 nucleotides: TGTGCCAGTAGCACCGGGACTAGCGGGAGGGCACACTCCTACGAGCAGTACTTC. Translation: CASSTGTSGRAHSYEQYF.